Each of the 24 T cell receptor beta chains below was sequenced from the same sample in a study of blood T cell repertoires in COVID-19. The method was immunoSEQ multiplex PCR; TCRdb's version includes in-frame clones alone and lacks a portion of them. The table includes 150,000 to 190,000 clones, about 80% detected once. Sequencing used peripheral blood. Receptors originate from a man aged 60-69 years with acute or convalescent COVID-19.

This rearrangement joins TRBV5-5 to TRBJ2-2; 11 bases are a match to TRBD1. J gave up 2 bases and V 4 bases, and 7 bases lay outside the gene matches. Germline V gene lookup returns CDR1 SGHKS and CDR2 YYEKEE (reference sequence). The CDR3 has 17 residues. The CDR3 sequence: CASSPSGQGVNTGELFF. CDR3 sequence (DNA): TGTGCCAGCAGCCCTTCGGGACAGGGGGTTAACACCGGGGAGCTGTTTTTT.

The V gene is TRBV4-2, the J gene TRBJ2-5; the match to TRBD2 covers 10 bases. The CDR3 loop spans 15 amino acids. The V gene end was trimmed by 2 bases and the J gene end by 3 bases; junction bases not matched to a gene: 3. Looked up from germline, CDR1 is LGHNA and CDR2 is YNFKEQ. CDR3 nucleotide sequence: TGTGCCAGCAGCCAACGAGGGACTAGCGAAGAGACCCAGTACTTC. Its protein is CASSQRGTSEETQYF.

This sequence joins TRBV5-6 and TRBJ2-2, with a tentative D call TRBD1 (6 bases). V was pared by 4 bases and J by 5 bases, with 15 bases between. CDR3 length equals 15 residues. Per the germline V gene, CDR1 is SGHDT and CDR2 is YYEEEE. For the CDR3, the DNA is TGTGCCAGCAGCGGGACACTAGGGATGACCGGGGAGCTGTTTTTT. This translates into CASSGTLGMTGELFF.

This clone was seen just once. DNA of the CDR3: TGCGCCAGCAGCCCGGGTCCCATCGGGGAGACCCAGTACTTC. Its translation: CASSPGPIGETQYF. The chain joins TRBV5-1 to TRBJ2-5; D is unresolved. The V end was cut by 4 bases, the J end by 5 bases, with 15 bases between. The CDR3 has 14 residues. Germline loops: CDR1 SGHRS, CDR2 YFSETQ.

The chain combines TRBV29-1 with TRBJ2-1, with TRBD1 matching over 7 bases. The CDR3 has 14 amino acids. Trimming removed 2 bases from V and 2 bases from J; junction bases left unmatched: 3. The germline CDR1 and CDR2 sequences are SQVTM and ANQGSEA. In DNA, the CDR3 is TGCAGCGTTGAACCCAGGGGGACCTACAATGAGCAGTTCTTC. It is translated as CSVEPRGTYNEQFF.

The chain joins TRBV7-3 to TRBJ2-1; 8 bases align to TRBD2. The CDR3 totals 16 residues. J lost 2 bases, V lost 1 base, and 4 bases had no gene match. Germline V lookup: CDR1 SGHTA, CDR2 FQGTGA. The CDR3: CASSLKGGGPYNEQFF. CDR3 in DNA: TGTGCCAGCAGCTTAAAGGGCGGGGGGCCCTACAATGAGCAGTTCTTC.

This clone came up once. The V gene is TRBV3-1 (or the pseudogene TRBV3-2), the J gene TRBJ1-1, with 7 bases that match TRBD1. The CDR3 is 16 amino acids. Germline trimming cut 4 bases from V and 0 bases from J; bases unmatched to any gene: 8. CDR1 and CDR2 (germline): LGHDT, YNNKEL (reference sequence). The CDR3 DNA reads TGTGCCAGCAGCCCATTAAGGGGGCGCTTGAACACTGAAGCTTTCTTT. Its protein product is CASSPLRGRLNTEAFF.

The chain recombines TRBV7-2 with TRBJ1-6; 9 bases agree with TRBD1. With V trimmed by 4 bases and J by 5 bases, 6 bases remained unmatched. The CDR3 totals 16 residues. The germline gives CDR1 SGHTA, CDR2 FQGNSA. This chain's CDR3 is CASSSGQGGNNSPLHF. CDR3 DNA: TGTGCCAGCAGCTCGGGACAGGGTGGCAATAATTCACCCCTCCACTTT.

This chain links TRBV7-2 with TRBJ2-3; 7 nucleotides align to TRBD2. The V segment lost 6 bases and the J segment 2 bases; nucleotides outside the gene matches: 11. This CDR3 is 16 amino acids long. CDR1 SGHTA and CDR2 FQGNSA come from the germline V gene. The DNA of the CDR3 is TGTGCCAGCAGACGCACGGGGGGAAGTCCCACAGATACGCAGTATTTT. It specifies CASRRTGGSPTDTQYF.

The J gene is TRBJ2-7, the V gene TRBV21-1; the D segment call TRBD2 is taken from the table without a DNA check. TRBV21-1 is tagged as a pseudogene. The CDR3 totals 15 residues. This CDR3 reads CASSPSAPGSYEQYF. In DNA, the CDR3 is TGTGCCAGCAGCCCGAGCGCCCCCGGCTCCTACGAGCAGTACTTC.

The chain uses TRBV7-9 and TRBJ2-7; 7 bases are a match to TRBD1. The CDR3 totals 14 residues. V dropped 2 bases and J dropped 1; count of bases not matched to a gene: 2. Germline assignment: CDR1 SEHNR and CDR2 FQNEAQ (reference sequence). CDR3 coding DNA: TGTGCCAGCAGCTTACAGGGGGAATCCTACGAGCAGTACTTC. Encoded protein: CASSLQGESYEQYF.

This chain links TRBV7-9 with TRBJ1-4; maybe TRBD1 (6 bases). CDR1 is SEHNR and CDR2 is FQNEAQ in the germline V gene (reference sequence). V gave up 5 bases and J gave up 3 bases, with 13 bases separating them. The CDR3 loop spans 15 amino acids. This CDR3 is CASSLGDIPNEKLFF. CDR3 coding DNA: TGTGCCAGCAGCCTAGGGGACATTCCTAATGAAAAACTGTTTTTT.

The rearrangement links TRBV19 to TRBJ2-1; D is possibly TRBD2 (6 bases). The CDR3 sequence is 14 residues long. V lost 7 bases and J 7 bases, leaving 17 bases between the germline ends. The germline V gene encodes CDR1 LNHDA and CDR2 SQIVND (reference sequence). CDR3 DNA: TGTGCCAGTACTGGGGGGATGAGGCGAAATGAGCAGTTCTTC. Translated, it gives CASTGGMRRNEQFF.

The chain recombines TRBV19 with TRBJ2-7; 10 nucleotides match TRBD2. This CDR3 spans 15 amino acids. The V gene end was trimmed by 5 bases and the J gene end by 4 bases; junction bases not matched to a gene: 8. Germline V CDR1 and CDR2: LNHDA, SQIVND (reference sequence). Here the CDR3 DNA reads TGTGCCAGTAGTCCTTCTAGCGGGGGCGGGTACGAGCAGTACTTC. This translates into CASSPSSGGGYEQYF.

This chain uses TRBV28 with TRBJ1-4, with 7 bases matching TRBD1. J gave up 1 base and V 2 bases, and 1 base lay outside the gene matches. Germline CDR1 reads MDHEN; CDR2 reads SYDVKM. This CDR3 is 15 amino acids long. DNA of the CDR3: TGTGCCAGCAGTTTACGGACAGGAACTAATGAAAAACTGTTTTTT. This sequence encodes CASSLRTGTNEKLFF.

V and J are TRBV19 and TRBJ2-7; TRBD1 is a possible D gene (6 bases). The CDR3 totals 13 residues. CDR1 LNHDA and CDR2 SQIVND come from the germline V gene (reference sequence). Trimming took 5 bases from V and 3 from J, leaving 11 bases between them. The CDR3 region has the DNA TGTGCCAGTAGTTTCGGACAGAGCTACGAGCAGTACTTC. Amino acid sequence: CASSFGQSYEQYF. The full variable domain, its missing parts supplied by reference TRBV19 and TRBJ2-7, is DGGITQSPKYLFRKEGQNVTLSCEQNLNHDAMYWYRQDPGQGLRLIYYSQIVNDFQKGDIAEGYSVSREKKESFPLTVTSAQKNPTAFYLCASSFGQSYEQYFGPGTRLTVT.

The V gene is TRBV10-3, the J gene TRBJ2-7, with D perhaps matching TRBD1 (6 bases). Germline assignment: CDR1 ENHRY and CDR2 SYGVKD. V shed 5 bases and J shed 4 bases, with 12 bases lying between them. The CDR3 runs 13 residues. This chain's CDR3 is CAISSGHQYEQYF. CDR3 DNA sequence: TGTGCCATCAGTTCGGGACACCAATACGAGCAGTACTTC.

This clone was observed a few times. Here the CDR3 reads CASSFSGRYADTQYF. The CDR3 bases are TGCGCCAGCAGCTTTAGCGGGAGGTACGCAGATACGCAGTATTTT. V is TRBV5-1 and J is TRBJ2-3; TRBD2 agrees at 10 bases. Germline values: CDR1 SGHRS, CDR2 YFSETQ. The CDR3 is 15 residues long. With 2 bases clipped from V and 4 bases from J, the junction kept 4 bases outside the gene matches. The whole variable domain, remainder taken from reference TRBV5-1 and TRBJ2-3, is KAGVTQTPRYLIKTRGQQVTLSCSPISGHRSVSWYQQTPGQGLQFLFEYFSETQRNKGNFPGRFSGRQFSNSRSEMNVSTLELGDSALYLCASSFSGRYADTQYFGPGTRLTVL.

This clone was seen just once. The V call is TRBV6-5, the J call TRBJ1-2, with D perhaps matching TRBD1 (6 bases). Per germline, CDR1 MNHEY and CDR2 SVGAGI. The V gene lost 4 bases and the J gene lost 8 bases, with 14 bases spanning the gap. The CDR3 length is 13 residues. The CDR3 DNA reads TGTGCCAGCAGTTCAACAGGGATGGGAGGCTACACCTTC. As protein: CASSSTGMGGYTF.

V and J are TRBV12-3 or TRBV12-4 and TRBJ2-7, with D perhaps TRBD1 (6 bases). Trimming stripped 6 bases from V and 4 bases from J, with 13 bases between. This CDR3 spans 13 amino acids. This chain's CDR3 is CASRPTGAYEQYF. CDR3 DNA sequence: TGTGCCAGCAGGCCGACAGGCGCGTACGAGCAGTACTTC.

The gene calls are TRBV6-2 or TRBV6-3 and TRBJ2-4, with a weak D call TRBD2 (6 bases). This CDR3 region has 19 residues. The germline V gene has CDR1 MNHEY and CDR2 SVGEGT. The ends were cut back, 0 bases at V and 2 bases at J, with 20 bases in the middle. As DNA, the CDR3 is TGTGCCAGCAGTTACTCGACCCTTATGGCAGGGAGGACCAAAAACATTCAGTACTTC. Protein: CASSYSTLMAGRTKNIQYF.

The chain carries TRBV9 and TRBJ2-1, with 7 bases matching TRBD2. J gave up 6 bases and V 2 bases, and 11 bases lay outside the gene matches. The CDR3 spans 16 residues. CDR1 and CDR2 from the germline V gene are SGDLS and YYNGEE. The CDR3, as DNA: TGTGCCAGCAGCGTTGCCCCTAGCGGCGGTGGCAATGAGCAGTTCTTC. This gives the protein CASSVAPSGGGNEQFF.

V gene TRBV4-1 combines with J gene TRBJ1-1, with unresolved D. V was pared by 0 bases and J by 4 bases, with 6 bases between. Looked up from germline, CDR1 is MGHRA and CDR2 is YSYEKL. The CDR3 spans 13 residues. The CDR3 bases are TGCGCCAGCAGCCAAGAAACAGTCACTGAAGCTTTCTTT. Protein: CASSQETVTEAFF.

CDR3 region: CSASHPQPYGNEQFF. The CDR3 DNA follows: TGCAGTGCTAGTCACCCTCAACCGTACGGGAATGAGCAGTTCTTC. This chain uses TRBV20-1 with TRBJ2-1; no clear D. With 3 bases removed from V and 7 bases from J, the gap between germline ends came to 19 bases. Germline V CDR1 and CDR2: DFQATT, SNEGSKA (reference sequence). CDR3 length: 15 residues.